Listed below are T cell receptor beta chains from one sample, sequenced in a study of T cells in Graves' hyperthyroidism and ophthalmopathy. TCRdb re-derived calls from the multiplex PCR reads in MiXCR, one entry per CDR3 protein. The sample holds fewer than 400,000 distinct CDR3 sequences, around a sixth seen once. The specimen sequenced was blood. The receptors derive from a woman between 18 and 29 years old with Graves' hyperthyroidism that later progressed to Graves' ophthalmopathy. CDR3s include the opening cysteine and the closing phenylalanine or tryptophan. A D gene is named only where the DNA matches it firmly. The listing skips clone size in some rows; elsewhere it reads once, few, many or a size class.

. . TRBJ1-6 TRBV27 TGTGCCAGCAATTTTGATCATCTCGCGGGCCTCTCCTATAATTCACCCCTCCACTTT CASNFDHLAGLSYNSPLHF
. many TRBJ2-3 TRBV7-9 TGTGCCAGCAGCTCCCCCCGCAGGGGCGGCACAGATACGCAGTATTTT CASSSPRRGGTDTQYF
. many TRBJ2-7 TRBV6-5 TGTGCCAGCAGTTACTCGGCGTCCCTGGCTGGCTACGAGCAGTACTTC CASSYSASLAGYEQYF
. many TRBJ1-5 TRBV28 TGTGCCAGCAGTCTATTCACAGTGGGTGGGTGGGGCAGGTATCAGCCCCAGCATTTT CASSLFTVGGWGRYQPQHF
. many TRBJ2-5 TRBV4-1 TGCGCCAGCAGCCCGTACTATACTACCTTAGAGACCCAGTACTTC CASSPYYTTLETQYF
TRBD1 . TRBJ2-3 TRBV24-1 TGTGCCACCAGGGAGACAGGGGGCTCAGATACGCAGTATTTT CATRETGGSDTQYF
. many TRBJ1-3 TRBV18 TGTGCCAGCTCACAGACGGCGTCCGGAAACACCATATATTTT CASSQTASGNTIYF
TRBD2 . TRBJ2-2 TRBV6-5 TGTGCCAGCAGTTACCCGACTAGCGGGAGGGTCGGGGAGCTGTTTTTT CASSYPTSGRVGELFF
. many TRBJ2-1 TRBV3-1 TGTGCCAGCAGCCAAAACTGGGCCGTTGGGCGGGAGCAGTTCTTC CASSQNWAVGREQFF
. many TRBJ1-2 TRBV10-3 TGTGCCATCAGTGAGACAACTTCCGTCCGCTACACCTTC CAISETTSVRYTF
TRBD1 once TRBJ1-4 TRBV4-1 TGCGCCAGCAGCCCTCGACAGGGGGCAGGAGAAAAACTGTTTTTT CASSPRQGAGEKLFF
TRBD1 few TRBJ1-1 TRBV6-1 TGTGCCAGCAGCTCTGGACAGGGCGGCGCTTTCTTT CASSSGQGGAFF
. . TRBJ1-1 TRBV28 TGTGCCAGCAGTTTGGGATGGTCCGACAGGAACACTGAAGCTTTCTTT CASSLGWSDRNTEAFF
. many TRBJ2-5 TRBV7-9 TGTGCCAGCAGCTTTTACGGCCAAGAGACCCAGTACTTC CASSFYGQETQYF
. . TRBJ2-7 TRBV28 TGTGCCAGCAGTCTCTTGGACTACGGGCAGTACTTC CASSLLDYGQYF
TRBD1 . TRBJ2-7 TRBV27 TGTGCCAGCAGCCCCGGCTTGACAGGGGAGGTAACCTACGAGCAGTACTTC CASSPGLTGEVTYEQYF
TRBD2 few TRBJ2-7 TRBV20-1 TGCAGTGCTATGACTAGCGGGGGATACGAGCAGTACTTC CSAMTSGGYEQYF
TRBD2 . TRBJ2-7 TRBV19 TGTGCCAGTCGCTACTCTAGCGGGACCTACGAGCAGTACTTC CASRYSSGTYEQYF
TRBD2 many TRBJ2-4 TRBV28 TGTGCCAGCAGAAAGCCGGGACTAGCGGGACTAGCCAAAAACATTCAGTACTTC CASRKPGLAGLAKNIQYF
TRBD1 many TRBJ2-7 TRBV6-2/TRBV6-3 TGTGCCAGCAGTTTCAACGCCGGGACAGGGGCTCACGAGCAGTACTTC CASSFNAGTGAHEQYF
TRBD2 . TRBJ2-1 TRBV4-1 TGCGCCAGCAGCCAAGGACTAGCGGGAGTTTCCTACAATGAGCAGTTCTTC CASSQGLAGVSYNEQFF
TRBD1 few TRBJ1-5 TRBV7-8 TGTGCCAGCAGCCCAGGGACAGGGCAATTCCAGCCCCAGCATTTT CASSPGTGQFQPQHF
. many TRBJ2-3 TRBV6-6 TGTGCCAGCAGTTACGTGGCGGGGTTCACAGATACGCAGTATTTT CASSYVAGFTDTQYF
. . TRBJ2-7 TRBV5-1 TGCGCCAGCAGCTCCGGATCCGGGACAAATTACGAGCAGTACTTC CASSSGSGTNYEQYF
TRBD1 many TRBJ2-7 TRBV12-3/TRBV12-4 TGTGCCAGCAGTCCGCATGGAGGGACAGGGTACGAGCAGTACTTC CASSPHGGTGYEQYF